This section outlines one T cell receptor (beta chain) sequence together with its context. Its antigen is unknown. This sample is part of a study of graft-versus-host responses after intestinal transplantation. Study details: The whole recipient group had anti-thymocyte globulin induction followed by tacrolimus and steroids for two to three years. Whole-study results and caveats: Within the allografts of patients who had graft-donor T cell macrochimerism, graft-versus-host to host-versus-graft clonal ratios were high. The authors found GvH clones in recipient marrow, some appearing first in ileum or blood.

Repertoires were generated with immunoSEQ multiplex PCR, while TCRdb's copy carries only in-frame clones and drops some. The sample consists of 30,000 to 40,000 clones, roughly four fifths of them appearing once. V was pared by 2 bases and J by 7 bases, with 11 bases of the junction left unmatched. The CDR3 has 15 residues. Germline V gene data show CDR1 as SQVTM and CDR2 as ANQGSEA. The clonotype was recovered from a human patient who received an intestinal transplant, so some T cells may come from the graft donor. The J gene is TRBJ2-1, the V gene TRBV29-1; TRBD2 matches 7 bases. The specimen comprised PBMCs, sampled more than 950 days after transplant. This CDR3 is CSVEFLAGVLNEQFF. The DNA for the CDR3 is TGCAGCGTTGAATTCCTGGCGGGAGTTCTTAATGAGCAGTTCTTC.